This T cell receptor beta chain was captured by sequencing in a study of CD8+ T cells in alopecia areata. General observations from the study: Lesional scalp, notably in alopecia totalis/universalis, had clonality above that of normal scalp.

Trimming at V came to 1 base and at J to 8 bases, leaving 11 bases not matched to a gene. The CDR3 sequence is 18 residues long. Germline V gives CDR1 SGHNT, CDR2 YYREEE (reference sequence). On this clone itself: The antigen remains unidentified.

RNA was extracted and reverse transcribed into cDNA as the sequencing template. The protocol was immunoSEQ multiplex PCR, while the TCRdb copy is restricted to in-frame clones and leaves out a portion. The top ten clones hold 20% to 25% of a sample with about 110,000 clones, roughly 60% of them seen once. This receptor was taken from a human donor in good health. Sample: CD8+ T cells sorted from blood. The chain has TRBV5-4 and TRBJ2-1; 14 bases fit TRBD2. The CDR3 region has the DNA TGTGCCAGCAGCTTGACGCACACCGGGACTAGCGGGGGCGATGAGCAGTTCTTC. It translates to CASSLTHTGTSGGDEQFF.